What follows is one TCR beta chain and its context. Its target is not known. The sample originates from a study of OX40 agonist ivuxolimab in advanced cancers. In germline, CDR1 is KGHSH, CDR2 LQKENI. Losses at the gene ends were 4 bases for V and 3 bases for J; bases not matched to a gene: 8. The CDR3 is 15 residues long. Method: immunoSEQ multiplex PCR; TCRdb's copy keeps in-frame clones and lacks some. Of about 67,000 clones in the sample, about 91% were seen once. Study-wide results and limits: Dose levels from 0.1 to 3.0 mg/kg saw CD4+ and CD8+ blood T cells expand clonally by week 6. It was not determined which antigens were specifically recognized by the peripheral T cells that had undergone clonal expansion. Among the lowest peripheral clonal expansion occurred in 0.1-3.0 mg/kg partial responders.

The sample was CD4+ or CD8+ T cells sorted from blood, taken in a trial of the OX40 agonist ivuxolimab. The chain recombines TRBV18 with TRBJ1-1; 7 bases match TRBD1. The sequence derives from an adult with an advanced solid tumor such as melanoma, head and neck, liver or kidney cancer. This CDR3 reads CASSRTGESDTEAFF. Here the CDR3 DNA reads TGTGCCAGCTCACGAACAGGGGAGTCGGACACTGAAGCTTTCTTT.